The 9 T cell receptor beta chains given below trace back to one sample, sequenced in a study of blood T cell repertoires in COVID-19. The repertoire was sequenced with immunoSEQ multiplex PCR; TCRdb's copy has only in-frame clones and lacks some. The sample has around 220,000 clones, approximately 84% seen once; the top ten hold 7.5% to 9%. The sequencing input was peripheral blood. These receptor sequences come from a woman older than 75 with COVID-19, enrolled during active disease.

This chain connects TRBV7-6 to TRBJ2-2, with 8 bases fitting TRBD2. CDR3 size: 18 residues. Germline V gene data show CDR1 as SGHVS and CDR2 as FNYEAQ. The junction had 11 bases not matched to a gene; V was cut back by 5 bases and J by 0 bases. The CDR3 nucleotides are TGTGCCAGCAGCCCCCGGGGGGGGGAGCGACCGAACACCGGGGAGCTGTTTTTT. Its protein product is CASSPRGGERPNTGELFF.

The CDR3 sequence: CASSGLAGGIEQFF. Here the CDR3 DNA reads TGTGCCAGCAGCGGACTAGCGGGGGGTATCGAGCAGTTCTTC. This sequence joins TRBV6-4 and TRBJ2-1; 14 bases map to TRBD2. The trim removed 6 bases at V and 10 bases at J, leaving 5 bases unmatched. CDR3 length equals 14 residues. CDR1 is MRHNA and CDR2 is SNTAGT in the germline V gene.

The rearrangement uses TRBV9 and TRBJ2-1; D ambiguous. CDR1 and CDR2 from the germline V gene are SGDLS and YYNGEE. CDR3 length: 13 residues. Deletions cut 1 base from V and 7 bases from J, with 9 bases between. The CDR3, as DNA: TGTGCCAGCAGCGTATATTTGCAGAATGAGCAGTTCTTC. Amino acid sequence: CASSVYLQNEQFF. Complete variable domain (other parts from reference TRBV9 and TRBJ2-1): DSGVTQTPKHLITATGQRVTLRCSPRSGDLSVYWYQQSLDQGLQFLIQYYNGEERAKGNILERFSAQQFPDLHSELNLSSLELGDSALYFCASSVYLQNEQFFGPGTRLTVL.

This chain connects TRBV11-2 to TRBJ2-3; 10 bases match TRBD1. The germline V gene has CDR1 SGHAT and CDR2 FQNNGV. V shed 8 bases, J shed 3 bases, and the junction held 5 bases outside the gene matches. CDR3 length: 14 amino acids. In DNA form, the CDR3 reads TGTGCCAGCTGCCGGGACAGGGGAACAGATACGCAGTATTTT. This translates into CASCRDRGTDTQYF. The variable domain in full, completed from reference TRBV11-2 and TRBJ2-3, reads EAGVAQSPRYKIIEKRQSVAFWCNPISGHATLYWYQQILGQGPKLLIQFQNNGVVDDSQLPKDRFSAERLKGVDSTLKIQPAKLEDSAVYLCASCRDRGTDTQYFGPGTRLTVL.

The chain has TRBV9 and TRBJ1-1, with D possibly TRBD1 on 6 matching bases. Germline-derived CDR1 and CDR2 are SGDLS and YYNGEE. The germline V and J ends were trimmed by 0 bases and 1 base, with 7 bases remaining between them. The CDR3 runs 14 residues. CDR3 sequence reads: CASSVVGGNTEAFF. CDR3 bases: TGTGCCAGCAGCGTAGTAGGGGGGAACACTGAAGCTTTCTTT.

This clone appeared once. This chain connects TRBV6-5 to TRBJ1-1, with TRBD1 identical over 8 bases. Germline assignment: CDR1 MNHEY and CDR2 SVGAGI. The CDR3 runs 13 residues. The J segment lost 11 bases and the V segment lost 2 bases, leaving 7 bases of the junction unmatched. The CDR3 here is CASSYRATGVAFF. DNA for the CDR3: TGTGCCAGCAGTTACCGGGCGACAGGGGTCGCTTTCTTT.

The CDR3 bases are TGTGCCAGCAGTCTGGACAGGGCGCAGCCCCAGCATTTT. Translation: CASSLDRAQPQHF. This rearrangement joins TRBV7-8 to TRBJ1-5, with 8 bases fitting TRBD1. Germline V gene lookup returns CDR1 SGHVS and CDR2 FQNEAQ. This CDR3 comprises 13 residues. With V trimmed by 6 bases and J by 7 bases, 5 bases remained unmatched.

This chain uses TRBV2 with TRBJ2-5; D not resolved. The CDR3 totals 14 residues. In germline, CDR1 is SNHLY, CDR2 FYNNEI. V was shortened by 7 bases and J by 5 bases, with 17 bases between the two germline ends. Here the CDR3 reads CASNKPESGETQYF. The CDR3 nucleotides are TGTGCCAGCAACAAACCCGAATCCGGGGAGACCCAGTACTTC.

The chain links TRBV19 to TRBJ1-5; D may be TRBD1 (6 bases). Germline V gives CDR1 LNHDA, CDR2 SQIVND (reference sequence). Trimming cost V 6 bases and J 6 bases, with 6 bases left between them. The CDR3 sequence is 11 residues long. The CDR3 sequence is CASRGGQPQHF. The CDR3, as DNA: TGTGCCAGTAGAGGGGGTCAGCCCCAGCATTTT.